A selection of T cell receptor beta chains follows, all from one sample in a study of CD8+CD57+ T cells in acquired aplastic anemia. TCRdb re-derived calls from the reads in MiXCR, one entry per CDR3 protein. The table records about 170,000 distinct CDR3 sequences, roughly 47% of them present only once. What was sequenced was sorted CD4+, CD8+, or CD8+CD57+ T cells (not recorded which) from PBMCs. The receptors were gathered from a human donor in good health. Both conserved end residues are part of each CDR3. The D gene is left open where the match is weak. Where a row states a size, it is once, few, many or the class of an expanded clone; other rows omit it.

cdr3_nt cdr3_aa j_call d_call v_call clone_size
TGTGCCAGCAGCCGTTGGGAGCGGGGTCAAGAGACCCAGTACTTC CASSRWERGQETQYF TRBJ2-5 TRBD2 TRBV5-6 many
TGTGCCAGTAGAGGGGACAAACTCGTCGACTTT CASRGDKLVDF TRBJ1-1 - TRBV19 -
TGTGCCAGCAGCTCGGTTCTTACAGATACGCAGTATTTT CASSSVLTDTQYF TRBJ2-3 - TRBV5-6 many
TGCGCCAGCAGCTTGGGGACAGGGGGCGATGATGCTTTCTTT CASSLGTGGDDAFF TRBJ1-1 TRBD1 TRBV5-1 -
TGCACCAGCAGCCAAGATGAAGACTACGAGCAGTACTTC CTSSQDEDYEQYF TRBJ2-7 - TRBV4-1 many
TGTGCCAGCACCGGGACAATGTACAATGAGCAGTTCTTC CASTGTMYNEQFF TRBJ2-1 - TRBV7-9 -
TGCAGCGCGGCGGGGGGGCCTGGGTTTGAGCAGTTCTTC CSAAGGPGFEQFF TRBJ2-1 TRBD2 TRBV29-1 -
TGTGCCAGCAGTGGGGAAAACTATGGCTACACCTTC CASSGENYGYTF TRBJ1-2 - TRBV7-9 many
TGTGCCAGCAACCTACAGGTAGAATACGAGCAGTACTTC CASNLQVEYEQYF TRBJ2-7 - TRBV2 -
TGTGCCCGAACCACGGTGGCTAACTATGGCTACACCTTC CARTTVANYGYTF TRBJ1-2 - TRBV5-7 few
TGCAGTGCTAGTGCGGACGGGATCTACGAGCAGTACTTC CSASADGIYEQYF TRBJ2-7 - TRBV20-1 many
TGTGCCAGCACCTCAATCCCGGGTGACGGGGAGCTGTTTTTT CASTSIPGDGELFF TRBJ2-2 - TRBV12-3/TRBV12-4 many